This note documents a single T cell receptor beta chain sequence. Its matching antigen is unknown. This specimen comes from a study of beta chain features in type 1 diabetes. From germline, CDR1 is MGHDK and CDR2 SYGVNS. The V gene end was trimmed by 6 bases and the J gene end by 2 bases; junction bases not matched to a gene: 7. The CDR3 consists of 14 residues. The sequenced template was cDNA made from the entire isolated RNA. Average reads for naive, central memory and regulatory T cell samples were some 3.9 million. Here immunoSEQ multiplex PCR was the method, and the copy in TCRdb shows in-frame clones only, minus some. The top ten clones hold roughly 0.066% of a sample with hundreds of thousands of clones, approximately 31% of them seen once. Study observations and caveats: Type 1 diabetes patients had VDJ junctions that carried fewer insertions and more deletions. Patients with Type 1 diabetes showed moderately but significantly shorter TCRB CDR3s in all four CD4+ subsets.

This TCR was sampled from a man aged 18 to 35 in good health. The chain is built from TRBV25-1 and TRBJ2-7; 7 bases are shared with TRBD1. The sample comprised naive CD4+ T cells from blood. This CDR3 reads CASSPGQLPYEQYF. The CDR3 bases are TGTGCCAGCAGCCCGGGACAGCTCCCCTACGAGCAGTACTTC.